The 32 T cell receptor beta chains below were found in one sample sequenced in a study of post-analysis software for immune sequencing data. Their cognate antigens are unknown. Findings and limits, study-wide: Among a few TRBV segments more frequent in patients than controls were TRBV5-6, TRBV5-1 and TRBV20-1.

TCR beta cDNA libraries included unique molecular identifiers. In TCRdb, the PCR reads were re-called with MiXCR into one record per CDR3 protein. The sample consists of roughly 870,000 distinct CDR3 sequences, about 53% of them appearing once. The sequenced material came from blood. Source of these receptors: a girl between 5 and 17 years old with multiple sclerosis.

This chain links TRBV12-3 or TRBV12-4 with TRBJ2-3; D may match TRBD1 or TRBD2 (5 bases each). The length of the CDR3 is 16 residues. V lost 6 bases and J 3 bases, leaving 19 bases between the germline ends. The CDR3 sequence is CASSPVGTGMTDTQYF. CDR3 DNA: TGTGCCAGCAGCCCAGTAGGGACGGGGATGACAGATACGCAGTATTTT.

In its sample, this clonotype was seen many times. The chain combines TRBV7-9 with TRBJ2-7; D remains unclear. CDR3 length: 12 residues. Germline assignment: CDR1 SEHNR and CDR2 FQNEAQ (reference sequence). Trimming cost V 5 bases and J 0 bases, with 5 bases left between them. Here the CDR3 reads CASSPLSYEQYF. CDR3 nucleotides: TGTGCCAGCAGCCCACTCTCCTACGAGCAGTACTTC. Based on the CDR3 plus reference TRBV7-9 and TRBJ2-7, the full variable domain is DTGVSQNPRHKITKRGQNVTFRCDPISEHNRLYWYRQTLGQGPEFLTYFQNEAQLEKSRLLSDRFSAERPKGSFSTLEIQRTEQGDSAMYLCASSPLSYEQYFGPGTRLTVT.

The V and J genes are TRBV25-1 and TRBJ2-7, with TRBD1 matching over 9 bases. There are 16 residues in the CDR3. V shed 4 bases and J 2 bases; nucleotides not matched to a gene: 9. Germline V gene sequence: CDR1 MGHDK, CDR2 SYGVNS. The CDR3 DNA follows: TGTGCCAGCAGTGGGGGGAAGACAGGGGGGACCTACGAGCAGTACTTC. Translation: CASSGGKTGGTYEQYF.

The chain recombines TRBV3-1 with TRBJ2-5, with unresolved D. Between the trimmed V and J ends, which lost 4 bases and 3 bases, there was a span of 12 bases. This CDR3 contains 14 residues. Germline V gene lookup returns CDR1 LGHDT and CDR2 YNNKEL (reference sequence). CDR3 nucleotide sequence: TGTGCCAGCAGCCTTAGGCCCAGGAAAGAGACCCAGTACTTC. It yields the protein CASSLRPRKETQYF.

The CDR3 spells CASSYDRAYNEQFF. The CDR3 DNA reads TGTGCCAGCAGCTACGACAGGGCCTACAATGAGCAGTTCTTC. The chain has TRBV7-2 and TRBJ2-1, with TRBD1 identical over 7 bases. V shed 4 bases, J shed 2 bases, and the junction held 2 bases outside the gene matches. Germline CDR1 SGHTA, CDR2 FQGNSA. The length of the CDR3 is 14 residues.

The rearrangement uses TRBV4-1 and TRBJ2-1; TRBD1 matches at 7 bases. CDR3 length equals 13 residues. CDR1 is MGHRA, CDR2 YSYEKL, per germline. V lost 8 bases and J lost 6; bases outside the gene matches: 7. Written as DNA, the CDR3 is TGCGCCAGCTCTTCGGACAGGTTCAATGAGCAGTTCTTC. Translating it yields CASSSDRFNEQFF.

The chain links TRBV29-1 to TRBJ2-1; 8 bases line up with TRBD1. CDR3 length: 12 residues. Per germline, CDR1 SQVTM and CDR2 ANQGSEA. V lost 4 bases to trimming and J lost 10 bases; unmatched junction nucleotides: 6. The DNA of the CDR3 is TGCAGCGTTGCCAGGGGGCTGGGCGAGCAGTTCTTC. Protein product: CSVARGLGEQFF.

The chain employs TRBV10-3 and TRBJ2-1; D unclear. Germline V gene lookup returns CDR1 ENHRY and CDR2 SYGVKD. Trimming cost V 0 bases and J 2 bases, with 11 bases left between them. The CDR3 covers 16 residues. CDR3 sequence reads: CAISESVLAPYNEQFF. The CDR3 region has the DNA TGTGCCATCAGTGAGTCGGTTCTGGCACCCTACAATGAGCAGTTCTTC.

The chain combines TRBV20-1 with TRBJ2-4; a possible D gene is TRBD2 (6 bases). CDR1 and CDR2 from the germline V gene are DFQATT and SNEGSKA (reference sequence). The CDR3 extends over 15 amino acids. Trimming took 6 bases from V and 0 from J, leaving 15 bases between them. This CDR3 is CSATPRGLAKNIQYF. CDR3 bases: TGCAGTGCGACCCCCCGGGGGTTAGCCAAAAACATTCAGTACTTC.

In its sample, this clonotype was seen once. The chain couples TRBV13 to TRBJ2-1; 10 nucleotides match TRBD1. CDR1 PRHDT and CDR2 FYEKMQ come from the germline V gene (reference sequence). CDR3 size: 16 residues. Trimming took 8 bases from V and 6 from J; bases not matched to a gene: 13. CDR3 residues: CASSRTGGRGTNEQFF. CDR3 bases: TGTGCCAGCTCCAGGACAGGGGGGCGGGGTACCAATGAGCAGTTCTTC.

This clonotype was picked up a small number of times. The J gene is TRBJ2-1, the V gene TRBV5-1; 9 bases map to TRBD2. With V trimmed by 2 bases and J by 1 base, 10 bases remained unmatched. Germline CDR1 and CDR2: SGHRS and YFSETQ. The length of the CDR3 is 18 residues. Written as DNA, the CDR3 is TGCGCCAGCAGCTTCTCTCCTAGCGGGGTGGCGTCCTACAATGAGCAGTTCTTC. Protein product: CASSFSPSGVASYNEQFF.

This chain connects TRBV5-1 to TRBJ2-1; 11 nucleotides align to TRBD2. Germline V gene data show CDR1 as SGHRS and CDR2 as YFSETQ. This CDR3 spans 19 amino acids. V shed 0 bases, J shed 3 bases, and the junction held 11 bases outside the gene matches. The CDR3 loop is CASSLADLAGGLLYNEQFF. In DNA, the CDR3 is TGCGCCAGCAGCTTGGCCGATCTAGCGGGGGGCCTACTCTACAATGAGCAGTTCTTC.

This clonotype turned up a few times. The chain combines TRBV20-1 with TRBJ2-5; possible D gene TRBD1, 5 bases. The V gene lost 6 bases and the J gene lost 9 bases, with 20 bases spanning the gap. CDR1 DFQATT and CDR2 SNEGSKA come from the germline V gene (reference sequence). This CDR3 contains 13 residues. CDR3 DNA sequence: TGCAGTGCCAAATTAGGACAAGGCTGGTCCCAGTACTTC. This translates into CSAKLGQGWSQYF.

The chain joins TRBV29-1 to TRBJ1-1; D gene unclear. The germline V and J ends were trimmed by 7 bases and 0 bases, with 9 bases remaining between them. The CDR3 contains 12 residues. Per the germline V gene, CDR1 is SQVTM and CDR2 is ANQGSEA. The CDR3 is CSALHMNTEAFF. CDR3 sequence (DNA): TGCAGCGCCTTACATATGAACACTGAAGCTTTCTTT. Full variable domain (missing parts from reference TRBV29-1 and TRBJ1-1): SAVISQKPSRDICQRGTSLTIQCQVDSQVTMMFWYRQQPGQSLTLIATANQGSEATYESGFVIDKFPISRPNLTFSTLTVSNMSPEDSSIYLCSALHMNTEAFFGQGTRLTVV.

Only one count was recorded for this clonotype. CDR3 in DNA: TGTGCCAGCAGCATCGGCGGACAGGGATTCGAGCAGTACTTC. The encoded protein is CASSIGGQGFEQYF. V and J are TRBV3-1 and TRBJ2-7; 8 bases align to TRBD1. The CDR3 sequence is 14 residues long. The ends lost 5 bases at V and 6 bases at J; junction bases unmatched: 9. Germline V gene sequence: CDR1 LGHDT, CDR2 YNNKEL (reference sequence).

The CDR3 sequence is CASSQGDFDEQFF. As DNA, the CDR3 is TGCGCCAGCAGCCAAGGAGATTTCGATGAGCAGTTCTTC. The gene calls are TRBV4-1 and TRBJ2-1; D not certain. Per germline, CDR1 MGHRA and CDR2 YSYEKL. V lost 1 base to trimming and J lost 8 bases, with 9 bases between them. CDR3 length: 13 amino acids.

This clonotype was seen a few times. Here the CDR3 DNA reads TGTGCCAGCAGTCCAGGGCCCGGGGGCAAAGCTTTCTTT. Protein: CASSPGPGGKAFF. The chain links TRBV12-3 or TRBV12-4 to TRBJ1-1; D possibly corresponds to TRBD1 (6 bases). The CDR3 is 13 amino acids. Between the trimmed V and J ends, which lost 5 bases and 9 bases, there was a span of 16 bases.

The chain couples TRBV5-1 to TRBJ2-7; 13 bases map to TRBD2. Germline CDR1 reads SGHRS; CDR2 reads YFSETQ. The CDR3 has 15 amino acids. The ends lost 5 bases at V and 5 bases at J; junction bases unmatched: 7. The CDR3 sequence is CASRLAGGSRDEQYF. As DNA, the CDR3 is TGCGCCAGCAGACTAGCGGGAGGGTCGCGGGACGAGCAGTACTTC.

In this sample, this clonotype turned up a few times. The V gene is TRBV10-3, the J gene TRBJ1-2, with 8 bases that match TRBD1. With 7 bases clipped from V and 4 bases from J, the junction kept 17 bases outside the gene matches. CDR3 length equals 17 residues. The germline CDR1 and CDR2 sequences are ENHRY and SYGVKD. CDR3 loop: CAIKSVSDRVTGYGYTF. The DNA of the CDR3 is TGTGCCATCAAGAGTGTGTCGGACAGGGTTACTGGCTATGGCTACACCTTC.

The V and J genes are TRBV10-3 and TRBJ2-7, with D possibly matching TRBD2 (5 bases). Germline V lookup: CDR1 ENHRY, CDR2 SYGVKD. V dropped 5 bases and J dropped 2 bases, with 13 bases sitting between them. The CDR3 extends over 14 amino acids. The CDR3 bases are TGTGCCATCAGTCCCCACAAGGGAGCCTACGAGCAGTACTTC. Translated: CAISPHKGAYEQYF.

This chain uses TRBV14 with TRBJ2-2; D not resolved. Trimming took off 1 base at V and 3 bases at J, with 12 bases between the two ends. Germline-derived CDR1 and CDR2 are SGHDN and FVKESK. The CDR3 totals 16 residues. This CDR3 reads CASSQVSLLHTGELFF. For the CDR3, the DNA is TGTGCCAGCAGCCAAGTTTCGCTTTTACACACCGGGGAGCTGTTTTTT.

CDR3 sequence: CASSLSRAGDYEQYF. CDR3 coding DNA: TGTGCCAGCAGCCTATCGCGGGCAGGAGACTACGAGCAGTACTTC. This chain links TRBV7-9 with TRBJ2-4, with D perhaps TRBD2 (5 bases). The end of the DNA is better explained by TRBJ2-7, so the J call may be wrong. Germline V gene sequence: CDR1 SEHNR, CDR2 FQNEAQ (reference sequence). The CDR3 has 15 amino acids.

The gene calls are TRBV20-1 and TRBJ2-1, with D perhaps assigned TRBD1 or TRBD2 (6 bases each). The CDR3 has 16 residues. Germline CDR1 and CDR2: DFQATT and SNEGSKA (reference sequence). V gave up 3 bases and J gave up 7 bases, with 22 bases separating them. This CDR3 reads CSARRAKGGPGNEQFF. As DNA, the CDR3 is TGCAGTGCTAGGAGAGCGAAAGGGGGGCCCGGGAATGAGCAGTTCTTC.

CDR3 nucleotides: TGCAGCGCCATAGGCCTACGGACTAATGAAAAACTGTTTTTT. It translates to CSAIGLRTNEKLFF. The chain uses TRBV29-1 and TRBJ1-4, with unresolved D. CDR1 SQVTM and CDR2 ANQGSEA come from the germline V gene. This CDR3 is built from 14 residues. V was clipped by 7 bases and J by 2 bases, with 14 bases between them.

This clonotype came up a few times. This CDR3 is CSVTGRMNTEAFF. CDR3 coding DNA: TGCAGCGTTACGGGACGAATGAACACTGAAGCTTTCTTT. The rearrangement uses TRBV29-1 and TRBJ1-1; tentatively, D is TRBD1 (5 bases). Trimming pared 5 bases from V and 0 bases from J, leaving 10 bases between. The CDR3 consists of 13 residues. Looked up from germline, CDR1 is SQVTM and CDR2 is ANQGSEA.

The chain uses TRBV5-1 and TRBJ2-1; TRBD2 matches 13 bases. J lost 1 base, V lost 0 bases, and 7 bases had no gene match. The CDR3 contains 19 residues. The germline CDR1 and CDR2 sequences are SGHRS and YFSETQ. Here the CDR3 reads CASSLGLAGGRGSYNEQFF. CDR3 nucleotide sequence: TGCGCCAGCAGCTTGGGACTAGCGGGGGGACGGGGGTCCTACAATGAGCAGTTCTTC.

The chain combines TRBV5-6 with TRBJ2-1; TRBD1 is a possible D gene (6 bases). Per the germline V gene, CDR1 is SGHDT and CDR2 is YYEEEE. V dropped 4 bases and J dropped 9 bases, with 20 bases sitting between them. The length of the CDR3 is 15 residues. The CDR3 sequence: CASSRLTLQGFEQFF. As DNA, the CDR3 is TGTGCCAGCAGCCGCTTGACCCTACAGGGTTTTGAGCAGTTCTTC.

V and J are TRBV5-4 and TRBJ1-2; D is unclear. V lost 0 bases to trimming and J lost 8 bases, with 14 bases between them. The CDR3 is 14 amino acids. Looked up from germline, CDR1 is SGHNT and CDR2 is YYREEE (reference sequence). The DNA for the CDR3 is TGTGCCAGCAGCTTGGACGGGAGCCCTAGGGGCTACACCTTC. It codes for CASSLDGSPRGYTF.

In this sample, this clonotype turned up a few times. V gene TRBV5-1 combines with J gene TRBJ2-7, with D possibly matching TRBD1 (5 bases). Germline V gives CDR1 SGHRS, CDR2 YFSETQ. Trimming took off 0 bases at V and 3 bases at J, with 16 bases between the two ends. CDR3 length equals 16 residues. The CDR3 DNA sequence: TGCGCCAGCAGCTTGGTTGATCCAGGGCCCATCTACGAGCAGTACTTC. Its protein product is CASSLVDPGPIYEQYF. Full variable domain (outside the CDR3, taken from reference TRBV5-1 and TRBJ2-7): KAGVTQTPRYLIKTRGQQVTLSCSPISGHRSVSWYQQTPGQGLQFLFEYFSETQRNKGNFPGRFSGRQFSNSRSEMNVSTLELGDSALYLCASSLVDPGPIYEQYFGPGTRLTVT.

The chain recombines TRBV20-1 with TRBJ2-6; no definite D call. The ends were cut back, 1 base at V and 4 bases at J, with 5 bases in the middle. Germline loops: CDR1 DFQATT, CDR2 SNEGSKA (reference sequence). CDR3 length equals 13 residues. CDR3 residues: CSARVTGANVLTF. CDR3 nucleotide sequence: TGCAGTGCTAGAGTAACAGGGGCCAACGTCCTGACTTTC.

This sequence joins TRBV4-1 and TRBJ1-1; D not certain. The CDR3 spans 14 residues. Trimming stripped 0 bases from V and 0 bases from J, with 5 bases between. Germline V gene data show CDR1 as MGHRA and CDR2 as YSYEKL. CDR3 nucleotide sequence: TGCGCCAGCAGCCAAGAGCAGCTGAACACTGAAGCTTTCTTT. It translates to CASSQEQLNTEAFF.

The chain carries TRBV20-1 and TRBJ2-5; 7 bases are shared with TRBD1. J gave up 2 bases and V 6 bases, and 9 bases lay outside the gene matches. The germline CDR1 and CDR2 sequences are DFQATT and SNEGSKA (reference sequence). The CDR3 sequence is 14 residues long. CDR3 nucleotide sequence: TGCAGTGCGGGTCGGGACAGCTATCAAGAGACCCAGTACTTC. Translation gives CSAGRDSYQETQYF.